What follows are 6 T cell receptor beta chains derived from one specimen sequenced in a study of regulatory T cells in long-lasting Graves disease. Assembly of TCR beta libraries relied on iRepertoire HTBI primers together with Arm-PCR of CDR3 regions. Via MiXCR, TCRdb re-called the multiplex PCR reads, giving one row per CDR3 protein. Of approximately 690,000 distinct CDR3 sequences listed, roughly 30% are singletons. Time point denoted: persistent/refractory GD, antithyroid drugs over 5 years with positive TRAb. The TCR library was prepared using RNA isolated from PBMCs. The sequences come from peripheral blood mononuclear cells (PBMCs), collected when the disease was refractory, from a patient treated with antithyroid drugs. Receptors originate from a female donor with Graves disease.

This clonotype has only a few counts. The chain uses TRBV6-1 and TRBJ1-6, with 9 nucleotides matching TRBD1. Trimming removed 5 bases from V and 9 bases from J; junction bases left unmatched: 23. The germline gives CDR1 MNHNS, CDR2 SASEGT. The CDR3 runs to 20 residues. This CDR3 is CASSHPPGQGKFNLGSPLHF. In DNA form, the CDR3 reads TGTGCCAGCAGTCATCCCCCGGGACAGGGAAAATTTAACTTAGGTTCACCCCTCCACTTT.

The chain uses TRBV12-3 or TRBV12-4 and TRBJ1-1; D remains ambiguous. The V gene lost 0 bases and the J gene lost 10 bases, with 12 bases spanning the gap. This CDR3 contains 13 residues. The CDR3 bases are TGTGCCAGCAGTTTAGCGTCCAGTGGGGTAGCTTTCTTT. Its translation is CASSLASSGVAFF.

This clonotype was detected only a few times. The V call is TRBV12-3 or TRBV12-4, the J call TRBJ1-3; D ambiguous. CDR3 length equals 14 residues. The germline V and J ends were trimmed by 6 bases and 3 bases, with 12 bases remaining between them. CDR3 region: CASRASAVGNTIYF. The CDR3 nucleotides are TGTGCCAGCAGGGCATCCGCGGTTGGAAACACCATATATTTT.

This clonotype was counted ten times or more. V usage is TRBV2 and J usage is TRBJ1-5; TRBD1 might be the D (6 bases). This CDR3 spans 17 amino acids. V dropped 5 bases and J dropped 8 bases, with 25 bases sitting between them. Germline-derived CDR1 and CDR2 are SNHLY and FYNNEI. CDR3 residues: CASSSRGTRTAQEPQHF. As DNA, the CDR3 is TGTGCCAGCAGTTCCCGCGGGACACGCACCGCTCAGGAGCCCCAGCATTTT.

This clonotype was detected only a few times. CDR3 bases: TGTGCCAGCAGCCAAGGGCGGAGGGCGCGGCAGCCCCAGCATTTT. Its translation: CASSQGRRARQPQHF. V gene TRBV3-1 combines with J gene TRBJ1-5; the D is unclear. This CDR3 spans 15 amino acids. Germline CDR1 is LGHDT and CDR2 is YNNKEL (reference sequence). Trimming took off 1 base at V and 7 bases at J, with 14 bases between the two ends.

This chain joins TRBV7-2 and TRBJ2-5; the match to TRBD2 covers 11 bases. TRBJ2-7 explains the end of the DNA better; the J call may be wrong. Looked up from germline, CDR1 is SGHTA and CDR2 is FQGNSA. The CDR3 is made up of 15 amino acids. Here the CDR3 reads CASSLGTSGLYEQYF. The CDR3 coding sequence is TGTGCCAGCAGCTTAGGGACTAGCGGGCTCTACGAGCAGTACTTC.